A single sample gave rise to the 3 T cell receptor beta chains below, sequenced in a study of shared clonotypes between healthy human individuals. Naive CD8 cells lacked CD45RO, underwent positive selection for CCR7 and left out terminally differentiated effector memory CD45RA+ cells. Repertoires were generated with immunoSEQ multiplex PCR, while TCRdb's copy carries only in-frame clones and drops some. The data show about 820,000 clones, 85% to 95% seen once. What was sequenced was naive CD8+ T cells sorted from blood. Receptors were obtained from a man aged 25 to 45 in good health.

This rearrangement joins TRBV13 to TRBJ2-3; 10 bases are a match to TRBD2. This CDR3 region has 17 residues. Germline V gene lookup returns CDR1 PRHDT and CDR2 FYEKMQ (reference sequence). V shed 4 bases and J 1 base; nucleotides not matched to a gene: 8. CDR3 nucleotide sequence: TGTGCCAGCAGCTACTACGGGACTAGCGAGGGCACAGATACGCAGTATTTT. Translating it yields CASSYYGTSEGTDTQYF. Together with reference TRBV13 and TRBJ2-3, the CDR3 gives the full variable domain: AAGVIQSPRHLIKEKRETATLKCYPIPRHDTVYWYQQGPGQDPQFLISFYEKMQSDKGSIPDRFSAQQFSDYHSELNMSSLELGDSALYFCASSYYGTSEGTDTQYFGPGTRLTVL.

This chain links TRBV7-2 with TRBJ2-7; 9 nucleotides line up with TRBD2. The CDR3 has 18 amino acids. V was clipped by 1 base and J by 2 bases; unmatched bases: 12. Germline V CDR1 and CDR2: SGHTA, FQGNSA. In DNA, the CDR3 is TGTGCCAGCAGCTTAGGCCGACCTAGCGGGACCTTCCCCTACGAGCAGTACTTC. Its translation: CASSLGRPSGTFPYEQYF. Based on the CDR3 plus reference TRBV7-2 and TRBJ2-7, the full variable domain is GAGVSQSPSNKVTEKGKDVELRCDPISGHTALYWYRQSLGQGLEFLIYFQGNSAPDKSGLPSDRFSAERTGGSVSTLTIQRTQQEDSAVYLCASSLGRPSGTFPYEQYFGPGTRLTVT.

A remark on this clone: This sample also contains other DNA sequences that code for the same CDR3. The CDR3 region is CASSLEGDQETQYF. The CDR3 nucleotides are TGTGCCAGCAGCTTAGAAGGGGACCAAGAGACCCAGTACTTC. This chain links TRBV7-9 with TRBJ2-5; a possible D gene is TRBD1 (5 bases). This CDR3 comprises 14 residues. Trimming removed 1 base from V and 0 bases from J, with 6 bases in between. CDR1 is SEHNR, CDR2 FQNEAQ, per germline (reference sequence).